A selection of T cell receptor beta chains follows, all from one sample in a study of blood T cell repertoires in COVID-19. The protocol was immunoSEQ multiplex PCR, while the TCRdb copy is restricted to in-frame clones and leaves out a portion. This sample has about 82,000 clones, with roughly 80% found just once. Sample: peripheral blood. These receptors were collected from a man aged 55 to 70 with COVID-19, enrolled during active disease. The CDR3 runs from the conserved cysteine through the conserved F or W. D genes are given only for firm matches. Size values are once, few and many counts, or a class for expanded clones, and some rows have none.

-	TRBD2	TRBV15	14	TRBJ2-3	CASRRGGPVDTQYF	TGCGCTAGTAGGAGGGGAGGGCCAGTAGATACGCAGTATTTT
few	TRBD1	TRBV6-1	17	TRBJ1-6	CASSEALRGTGGTPLHF	TGTGCCAGCAGTGAAGCGCTTCGGGGGACAGGGGGCACACCCCTCCACTTT
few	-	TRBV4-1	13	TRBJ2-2	CASSRTGNGELFF	TGCGCCAGCAGCCGTACAGGGAACGGGGAGCTGTTTTTT
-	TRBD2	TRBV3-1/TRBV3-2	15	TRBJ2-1	CASSQTSGRKNEQFF	TGTGCCAGCAGCCAGACTAGCGGGAGGAAGAATGAGCAGTTCTTC
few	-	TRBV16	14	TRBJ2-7	CASSQFAGVDEQYF	TGTGCCAGCAGCCAATTTGCAGGGGTAGACGAGCAGTACTTC
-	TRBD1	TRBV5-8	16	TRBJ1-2	CASSFDGQGSNYGYTF	TGTGCCAGCAGCTTCGACGGACAGGGAAGTAACTATGGCTACACCTTC
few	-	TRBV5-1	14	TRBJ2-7	CASRSGTTNYEQYF	TGCGCCAGCAGGTCCGGGACAACCAACTACGAGCAGTACTTC
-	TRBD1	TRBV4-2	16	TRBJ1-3	CASSPRTGDSGNTIYF	TGTGCCAGCAGCCCTAGGACAGGGGACTCTGGAAACACCATATATTTT
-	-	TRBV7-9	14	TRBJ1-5	CASSLEGEYQPQHF	TGTGCCAGCAGCTTAGAAGGAGAGTATCAGCCCCAGCATTTT
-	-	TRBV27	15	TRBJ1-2	CASSHTTGGDYGYTF	TGTGCCAGCAGCCATACCACCGGGGGGGACTATGGCTACACCTTC
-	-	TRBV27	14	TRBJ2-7	CASSLLATSYEQYF	TGTGCCAGCAGTTTACTAGCGACCTCCTACGAGCAGTACTTC
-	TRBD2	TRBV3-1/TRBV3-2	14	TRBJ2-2	CASSGTSRTGELFF	TGTGCCAGCTCCGGGACTAGTCGCACCGGGGAGCTGTTTTTT
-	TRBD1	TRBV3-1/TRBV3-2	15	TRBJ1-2	CASSRGTGPHYGYTF	TGTGCCAGCAGCCGGGGGACAGGACCGCACTATGGCTACACCTTC
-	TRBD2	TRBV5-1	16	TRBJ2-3	CASSSRTSGHTDTQYF	TGCGCCAGCAGCTCTAGGACTAGCGGGCACACAGATACGCAGTATTTT
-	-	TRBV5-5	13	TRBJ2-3	CASSLGEGDTQYF	TGTGCCAGCAGCTTGGGAGAGGGTGATACGCAGTATTTT
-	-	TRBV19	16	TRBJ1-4	CASSPRGQLSNEKLFF	TGTGCCAGTAGCCCCCGAGGACAGCTGTCTAATGAAAAACTGTTTTTT
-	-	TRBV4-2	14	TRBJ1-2	CASSKGQYPYGYTF	TGTGCCAGCAGCAAAGGACAGTATCCTTATGGCTACACCTTC
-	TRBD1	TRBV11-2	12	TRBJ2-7	CASSLRGQGAYF	TGTGCCAGCAGCTTAAGGGGCCAGGGGGCATACTTC
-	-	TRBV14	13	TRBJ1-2	CASSQGLYYGYTF	TGTGCCAGCAGCCAAGGACTCTACTATGGCTACACCTTC
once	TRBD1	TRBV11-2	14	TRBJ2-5	CASSPTGGWETQYF	TGTGCCAGCAGCCCGACAGGGGGCTGGGAGACCCAGTACTTC
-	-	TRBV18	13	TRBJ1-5	CASSWGHNQPQHF	TGTGCCAGCTCATGGGGGCACAATCAGCCCCAGCATTTT
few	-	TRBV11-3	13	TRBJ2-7	CASSLAPFLEQYF	TGTGCCAGCAGCTTAGCCCCTTTCCTGGAGCAGTACTTC
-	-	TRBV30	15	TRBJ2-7	CAWSVLLGSSYEQYF	TGTGCCTGGAGTGTACTGCTCGGGAGCTCCTACGAGCAGTACTTC
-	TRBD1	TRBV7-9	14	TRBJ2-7	CASSSPTGDYEQYF	TGTGCCAGCAGCTCGCCCACAGGGGACTACGAGCAGTACTTC
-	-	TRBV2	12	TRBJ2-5	CASSPGGETQYF	TGTGCCAGCAGCCCTGGGGGGGAGACCCAGTACTTC
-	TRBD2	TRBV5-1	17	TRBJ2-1	CASSRGLADPSYNEQFF	TGCGCCAGCAGCCGGGGACTAGCAGACCCCTCCTACAATGAGCAGTTCTTC
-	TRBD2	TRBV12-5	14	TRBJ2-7	CASGPGLEAYEQYF	TGTGCTAGTGGTCCCGGACTAGAGGCCTACGAGCAGTACTTC
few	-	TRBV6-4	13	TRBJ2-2	CASSPQNTGELFF	TGTGCCAGCAGTCCCCAAAACACCGGGGAGCTGTTTTTT
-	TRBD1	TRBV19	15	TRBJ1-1	CASSIGGQMNTEAFF	TGTGCCAGTAGTATAGGGGGACAGATGAACACTGAAGCTTTCTTT
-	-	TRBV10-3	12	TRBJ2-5	CAISVGGETQYF	TGTGCCATCAGTGTGGGGGGAGAGACCCAGTACTTC
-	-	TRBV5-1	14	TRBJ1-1	CASSVQGSNTEAFF	TGCGCCAGCAGCGTACAGGGATCGAACACTGAAGCTTTCTTT
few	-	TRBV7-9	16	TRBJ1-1	CASSLAGRGMNTEAFF	TGTGCCAGCAGCTTAGCCGGCAGGGGCATGAACACTGAAGCTTTCTTT
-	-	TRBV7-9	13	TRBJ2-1	CASSLGQPDEQFF	TGTGCCAGCAGCTTAGGACAGCCAGACGAGCAGTTCTTC
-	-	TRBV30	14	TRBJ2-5	CAWSATQGGETQYF	TGTGCCTGGAGTGCCACCCAGGGCGGAGAGACCCAGTACTTC
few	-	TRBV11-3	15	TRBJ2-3	CASSKTRSPTDTQYF	TGTGCCAGCAGCAAGACTCGGAGCCCCACAGATACGCAGTATTTT
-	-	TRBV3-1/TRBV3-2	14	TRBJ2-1	CASSQDLVANEQFF	TGTGCCAGCAGCCAAGATCTCGTAGCAAATGAGCAGTTCTTC
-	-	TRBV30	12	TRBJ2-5	CAWSAARETQYF	TGTGCCTGGAGCGCCGCGAGGGAGACCCAGTACTTC
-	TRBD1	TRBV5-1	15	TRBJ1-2	CASSLYGTGDYGYTF	TGCGCCAGCAGCTTGTATGGGACAGGGGACTATGGCTACACCTTC
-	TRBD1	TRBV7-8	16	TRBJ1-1	CASSIPGQVLNTEAFF	TGTGCCAGCAGCATACCGGGACAGGTGTTGAACACTGAAGCTTTCTTT
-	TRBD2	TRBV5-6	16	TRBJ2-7	CASSFLSSGRYHEQYF	TGTGCCAGCAGCTTCCTTAGTAGCGGGAGGTACCACGAGCAGTACTTC
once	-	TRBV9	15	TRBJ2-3	CASSVGAGSTDTQYF	TGTGCCAGCAGCGTAGGGGCAGGGAGCACAGATACGCAGTATTTT
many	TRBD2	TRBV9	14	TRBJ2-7	CASSAGTSGSEQYF	TGTGCCAGCAGCGCCGGGACTAGCGGGAGCGAGCAGTACTTC
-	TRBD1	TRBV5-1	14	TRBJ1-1	CASTGQGVNTEAFF	TGCGCCAGCACCGGACAGGGGGTTAACACTGAAGCTTTCTTT
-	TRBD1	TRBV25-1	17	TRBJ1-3	CASSESKGQLSGNTIYF	TGTGCCAGCAGTGAATCGAAGGGACAGCTCTCTGGAAACACCATATATTTT
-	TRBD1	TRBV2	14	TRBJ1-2	CASTRDRGNNGYTF	TGTGCCAGCACCCGGGACAGGGGGAATAATGGCTACACCTTC
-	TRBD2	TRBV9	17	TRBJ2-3	CASSAPAAGVGADTQYF	TGTGCCAGCAGCGCCCCAGCCGCGGGAGTAGGTGCAGATACGCAGTATTTT
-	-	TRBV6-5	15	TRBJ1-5	CASGPRIQLNQPQHF	TGTGCCAGCGGGCCCAGGATACAACTTAATCAGCCCCAGCATTTT
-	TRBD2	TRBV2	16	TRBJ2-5	CASSEPRASGSETQYF	TGTGCCAGCAGTGAACCTAGGGCTAGCGGGAGTGAGACCCAGTACTTC
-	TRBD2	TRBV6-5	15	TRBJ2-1	CASSSGTRNYNEQFF	TGTGCCAGCAGCTCCGGGACTAGAAACTACAATGAGCAGTTCTTC
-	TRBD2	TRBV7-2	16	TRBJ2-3	CASRTGTSGSRDTQYF	TGTGCCAGCAGAACCGGGACTAGCGGGAGTCGAGATACGCAGTATTTT
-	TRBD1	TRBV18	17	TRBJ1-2	CASSLRDRGSIGYGYTF	TGTGCCAGCTCACTCCGGGACAGGGGGAGTATCGGCTATGGCTACACCTTC
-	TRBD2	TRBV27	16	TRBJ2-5	CASSSQRGDFQETQYF	TGTGCCAGCAGTAGTCAGCGGGGGGATTTCCAAGAGACCCAGTACTTC
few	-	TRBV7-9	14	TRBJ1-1	CASSLGGASIEAFF	TGTGCCAGCAGCCTAGGTGGGGCGTCAATTGAAGCTTTCTTT
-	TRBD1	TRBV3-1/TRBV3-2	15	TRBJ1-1	CASSHSDRDGTEAFF	TGTGCCAGCAGCCATTCCGACAGGGATGGCACTGAAGCTTTCTTT
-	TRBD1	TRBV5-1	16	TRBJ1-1	CASSRTGTPMNTEAFF	TGCGCCAGCAGCCGGACAGGCACACCGATGAACACTGAAGCTTTCTTT